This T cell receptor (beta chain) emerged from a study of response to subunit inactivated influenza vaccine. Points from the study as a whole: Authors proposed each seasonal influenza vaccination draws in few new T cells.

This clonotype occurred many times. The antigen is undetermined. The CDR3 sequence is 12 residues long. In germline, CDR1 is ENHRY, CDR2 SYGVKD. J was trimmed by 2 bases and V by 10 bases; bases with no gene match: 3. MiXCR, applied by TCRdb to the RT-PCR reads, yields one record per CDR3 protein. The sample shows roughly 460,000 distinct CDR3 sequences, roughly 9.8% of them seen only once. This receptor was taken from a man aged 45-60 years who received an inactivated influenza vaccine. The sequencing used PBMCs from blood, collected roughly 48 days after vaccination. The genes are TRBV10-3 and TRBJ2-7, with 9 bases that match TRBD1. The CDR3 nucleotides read TGTGCCACGGGACAGGGAACCTACGAGCAGTACTTC. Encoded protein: CATGQGTYEQYF.